The rows below give T cell receptor beta chains drawn from one sample of a study of spatial heterogeneity in lung cancer. TCRdb reanalysed the 5' RACE reads using MiXCR and keeps one entry per CDR3 protein. Here the sample spans tens of thousands of distinct CDR3 sequences, about 5% being singletons. The specimen comprised PBMCs, sampled at surgery. These receptor sequences come from a female donor with early-stage non-small cell lung cancer. CDR3s include the opening cysteine and the closing phenylalanine or tryptophan. A D gene is named only where the DNA matches it firmly. The size entry is marked missing in some rows and otherwise reads once, few, many or a size class.

v_gene	j_gene	abundance	d_gene	CDR3aa	CDR3nt
TRBV6-5	TRBJ1-3	.	.	CASSYGGSGNTIYF	TGTGCCAGCAGTTACGGCGGCTCTGGAAACACCATATATTTT
TRBV20-1	TRBJ2-3	many	.	CSAVGRTDTQYF	TGCAGTGCCGTGGGGCGCACAGATACGCAGTATTTT
TRBV12-3/TRBV12-4	TRBJ2-4	few	.	CASARGRMFKNIQYF	TGTGCCAGCGCCCGTGGACGGATGTTTAAAAACATTCAGTACTTC
TRBV2	TRBJ2-5	many	TRBD1	CASKGGTIQETQYF	TGTGCCAGCAAAGGGGGCACGATCCAAGAGACCCAGTACTTC
TRBV4-1	TRBJ1-2	many	TRBD1	CASSPGTGDRGYTF	TGCGCCAGCAGCCCCGGGACAGGGGATCGTGGCTACACCTTC
TRBV30	TRBJ1-2	many	.	CAWKAADSGYTF	TGTGCCTGGAAGGCGGCGGACTCTGGCTACACCTTC
TRBV28	TRBJ1-6	many	.	CASRVSSYNSPLHF	TGTGCCAGCAGAGTGAGCTCCTATAATTCACCCCTCCACTTT
TRBV9	TRBJ1-2	many	.	CASSEGSSYGYTF	TGTGCCAGCAGCGAAGGCAGTTCATATGGCTACACCTTC
TRBV5-1	TRBJ2-3	medium-sized	.	CASSKGGIRTDTQYF	TGCGCCAGCAGCAAAGGGGGGATTAGGACAGATACGCAGTATTTT
TRBV10-2	TRBJ1-4	many	.	CASSRDASSGLFF	TGCGCCAGCAGCCGGGACGCGTCAAGTGGGCTGTTTTTT
TRBV20-1	TRBJ1-5	many	.	CSAPAGRGIQPQHF	TGCAGTGCGCCTGCAGGGAGAGGTATTCAGCCCCAGCATTTT
TRBV23-1	TRBJ2-2	.	.	CASSQYLERMGTGELFF	TGCGCCAGCAGTCAATATCTGGAAAGGATGGGGACCGGGGAGCTGTTTTTT
TRBV27	TRBJ1-5	.	TRBD1	CASSSSSGGGIQPQHF	TGTGCCAGCAGTTCCTCTAGTGGAGGGGGCATTCAGCCCCAGCATTTT
TRBV20-1	TRBJ1-4	few	.	CSATLSALGKLFF	TGCAGTGCCACCCTGTCAGCCTTAGGAAAACTGTTTTTT
TRBV12-3/TRBV12-4	TRBJ1-2	many	TRBD1	CASSRSRDSLYGYTF	TGTGCCAGCAGTCGGTCCCGGGACAGCCTTTATGGCTACACCTTC
TRBV29-1	TRBJ1-1	many	.	CSVSQVNTEAFF	TGCAGCGTTTCACAGGTAAACACTGAAGCTTTCTTT
TRBV28	TRBJ1-4	many	.	CASSFFVFNEKLFF	TGTGCCAGCAGTTTTTTCGTCTTTAATGAAAAACTGTTTTTT
TRBV5-5	TRBJ2-7	.	.	CASSLDGVHYEQYF	TGTGCCAGCAGCCTGGACGGAGTCCACTACGAGCAGTACTTC
TRBV7-9	TRBJ2-7	many	.	CASSFPGAMGEQYF	TGTGCCAGCAGCTTTCCGGGAGCAATGGGGGAGCAGTACTTC
TRBV5-4	TRBJ1-1	many	.	CASSFGGGSNTEAFF	TGTGCCAGCAGCTTTGGAGGGGGGTCTAACACTGAAGCTTTCTTT
TRBV24-1	TRBJ1-5	many	TRBD1	CATSGQGARSNQPQHF	TGTGCCACCAGTGGACAGGGGGCGCGAAGCAATCAGCCCCAGCATTTT
TRBV12-3/TRBV12-4	TRBJ1-1	.	.	CASSLEWVTEAFF	TGTGCCAGCAGTTTGGAATGGGTTACTGAAGCTTTCTTT
TRBV20-1	TRBJ2-7	many	TRBD1	CSASLSGGAVGGQYF	TGCAGTGCTAGTTTGTCAGGGGGCGCTGTCGGGGGGCAGTACTTC
TRBV4-2	TRBJ2-3	many	.	CASSQEGSILSTDTQYF	TGTGCCAGCAGCCAAGAGGGCAGTATTTTAAGCACAGATACGCAGTATTTT
TRBV4-3	TRBJ1-6	many	.	CASSQDPDVRRSPLHF	TGCGCCAGCAGCCAAGATCCCGACGTGAGGCGTTCACCCCTCCACTTT
TRBV21-1	TRBJ1-1	many	.	CASSKAGTVNTEAFF	TGTGCCAGCAGCAAAGCGGGGACGGTGAACACTGAAGCTTTCTTT
TRBV25-1	TRBJ2-2	many	TRBD2	CASIPQRAGDGELFF	TGTGCCAGCATCCCCCAGCGGGCGGGGGACGGGGAGCTGTTTTTT
TRBV2	TRBJ2-7	few	.	CASLLGTSAYEQYF	TGTGCCAGCCTCTTGGGGACTTCCGCCTACGAGCAGTACTTC
TRBV7-2	TRBJ2-5	few	TRBD2	CASSKGLAGGQETQYF	TGTGCCAGCAGCAAGGGTCTAGCGGGGGGGCAAGAGACCCAGTACTTC
TRBV11-3	TRBJ2-3	.	TRBD2	CASSLDGGGGPSTDTQYF	TGTGCCAGCAGCTTAGACGGTGGCGGGGGACCAAGCACAGATACGCAGTATTTT
TRBV6-1	TRBJ1-3	.	.	CASRLERSYNTIYF	TGTGCCAGCAGACTTGAACGTAGTTACAACACCATATATTTT
TRBV29-1	TRBJ2-7	many	TRBD1	CSVFGTGLFYEQYF	TGCAGCGTTTTCGGGACAGGGCTTTTCTACGAGCAGTACTTC
TRBV5-4	TRBJ1-6	many	.	CASSFTGQYNSPLHF	TGTGCCAGCAGCTTTACAGGACAGTATAATTCACCCCTCCACTTT
TRBV23-1	TRBJ1-1	many	TRBD1	CASSQSGQGGTEAFF	TGCGCCAGCAGTCAGTCAGGACAGGGGGGAACTGAAGCTTTCTTT
TRBV27	TRBJ1-3	.	.	CASSPGRNSGNTIYF	TGTGCCAGCAGCCCAGGACGGAACTCTGGAAACACCATATATTTT
TRBV20-1	TRBJ1-1	many	TRBD1	CSAAPTGVNPEAFF	TGCAGTGCCGCTCCGACAGGGGTCAATCCTGAAGCTTTCTTT
TRBV4-3	TRBJ2-4	many	.	CASSQNSDSSKNIQYF	TGCGCCAGCAGCCAAAACTCGGACAGCAGCAAAAACATTCAGTACTTC
TRBV4-3	TRBJ2-1	many	.	CASSQAPGNEQFF	TGCGCCAGCAGCCAAGCGCCCGGGAATGAGCAGTTCTTC
TRBV15	TRBJ2-5	many	.	CATSRTKTQYF	TGTGCCACCAGCCGTACAAAGACCCAGTACTTC
TRBV12-3/TRBV12-4	TRBJ1-2	many	.	CASSNLTGIHYGYTF	TGTGCCAGCAGTAACCTTACAGGGATTCACTATGGCTACACCTTC
TRBV5-1	TRBJ2-1	many	TRBD2	CASSLEAGSYHEQFF	TGCGCCAGCAGCTTGGAAGCGGGGTCATACCATGAGCAGTTCTTC
TRBV4-3	TRBJ1-5	many	.	CASSPGGNQPQHF	TGCGCCAGCAGCCCCGGAGGCAATCAGCCCCAGCATTTT
TRBV6-5	TRBJ1-5	many	.	CASSYTRYSNQPQHF	TGTGCCAGCAGTTACACAAGATATAGCAATCAGCCCCAGCATTTT